The clone carrying this T cell receptor beta chain was seen more than once but under ten times. Its antigen is undetermined. The CDR3 sequence is 20 residues long. Germline CDR1 MNHEY, CDR2 SVGEGT. V gave up 1 base and J gave up 3 bases, with 27 bases separating them. The data were taken from a study of T-cell reconstitution after alpha-beta-depleted transplantation in children. Study-wide results and caveats: The study reportedly traced alpha-beta T cells about two months after transplant to several hundred expanded graft clones. Day-60 TCRbeta diversity that was high in some patients was derived from surviving recipient T cells and thymic progenitors. Diversity and T-cell counts at one year after transplant derived mostly from new T cells.

The TCRbeta library incorporated unique molecular identifiers. TCRdb recomputed calls from the PCR reads with MiXCR, one row per CDR3 protein. Of around 500,000 distinct CDR3 sequences detected, about 21% appear once; the ten largest clones hold approximately 14%. The source material was PBMCs, mostly from graft donor cells, sampled 360 days after TCRalphabeta/CD19-depleted stem cell transplant. V and J are TRBV6-2 or TRBV6-3 and TRBJ1-1, with D perhaps matching TRBD1 (6 bases). The origin of this receptor is a boy under two years old who had a stem cell transplant for acute myeloid leukemia, so the T cells may come from the graft donor. This CDR3 is CASSYLPSPGAQKRYTEAFF. For the CDR3, the DNA is TGTGCCAGCAGTTACTTACCCTCTCCAGGGGCCCAAAAGCGATACACTGAAGCTTTCTTT.